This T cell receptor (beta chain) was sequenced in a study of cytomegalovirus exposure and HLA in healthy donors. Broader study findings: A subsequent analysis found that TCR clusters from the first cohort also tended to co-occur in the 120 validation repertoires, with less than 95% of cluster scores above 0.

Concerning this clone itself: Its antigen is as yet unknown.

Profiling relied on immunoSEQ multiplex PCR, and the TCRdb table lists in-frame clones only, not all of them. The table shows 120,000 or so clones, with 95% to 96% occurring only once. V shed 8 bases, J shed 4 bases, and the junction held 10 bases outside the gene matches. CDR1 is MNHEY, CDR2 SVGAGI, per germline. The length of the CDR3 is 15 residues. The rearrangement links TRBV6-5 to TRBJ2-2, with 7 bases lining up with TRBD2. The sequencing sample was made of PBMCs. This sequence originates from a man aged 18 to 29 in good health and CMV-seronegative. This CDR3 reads CASGWAGVVTGELFF. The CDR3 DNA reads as TGTGCCAGCGGTTGGGCGGGAGTCGTCACCGGGGAGCTGTTTTTT.